This T cell receptor (beta chain) was recovered during a study of blood T cell repertoires in COVID-19. Looking at the study overall: Researchers got acute and convalescent COVID-19 samples from the United States, Italy and Spain. T cells, B-cell-depleted T cells, or PBMCs supplied cDNA or gDNA.

This clone came up once. As originally analysed: Reference gene primer amplification gave estimated nucleated cell counts. Profiling relied on immunoSEQ multiplex PCR, and the TCRdb table lists in-frame clones only, not all of them. V and J calls and clone size come straight from that table; D and trimming were deduced from the DNA. The table has about 110,000 clones, over 80% seen once; the top ten hold 0.83%. The V end lost 2 bases, the J end lost 1 base, and 6 bases lay between the germline ends. CDR1 SGHDT and CDR2 YYEEEE come from the germline V gene. The CDR3 contains 13 residues. This chain joins TRBV5-6 and TRBJ1-1, with D hard to call. Input material: peripheral blood. This receptor was taken from a woman aged 70 to 79 with acute or convalescent COVID-19. This CDR3 is CASSLSRNTEAFF. In nucleotides, the CDR3 is TGTGCCAGCAGCTTATCCAGGAACACTGAAGCTTTCTTT. The entire variable domain, with the rest obtained from reference TRBV5-6 and TRBJ1-1, is as follows: DAGVTQSPTHLIKTRGQQVTLRCSPKSGHDTVSWYQQALGQGPQFIFQYYEEEERQRGNFPDRFSGHQFPNYSSELNVNALLLGDSALYLCASSLSRNTEAFFGQGTRLTVV.